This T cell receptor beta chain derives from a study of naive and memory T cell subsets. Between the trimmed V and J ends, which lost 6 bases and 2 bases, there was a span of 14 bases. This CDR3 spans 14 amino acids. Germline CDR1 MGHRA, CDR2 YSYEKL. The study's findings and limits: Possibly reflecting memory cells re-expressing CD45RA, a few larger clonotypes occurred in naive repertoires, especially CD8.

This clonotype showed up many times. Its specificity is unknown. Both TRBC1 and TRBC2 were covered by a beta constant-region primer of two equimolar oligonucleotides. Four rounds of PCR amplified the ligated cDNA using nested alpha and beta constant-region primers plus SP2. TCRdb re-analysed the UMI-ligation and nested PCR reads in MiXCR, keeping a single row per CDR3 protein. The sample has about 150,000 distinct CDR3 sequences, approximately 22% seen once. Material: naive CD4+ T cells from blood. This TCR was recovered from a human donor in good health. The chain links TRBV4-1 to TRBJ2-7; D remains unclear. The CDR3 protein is CASSPTQPPYEQYF. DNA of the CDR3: TGCGCCAGCAGTCCGACCCAACCACCCTACGAGCAGTACTTC.